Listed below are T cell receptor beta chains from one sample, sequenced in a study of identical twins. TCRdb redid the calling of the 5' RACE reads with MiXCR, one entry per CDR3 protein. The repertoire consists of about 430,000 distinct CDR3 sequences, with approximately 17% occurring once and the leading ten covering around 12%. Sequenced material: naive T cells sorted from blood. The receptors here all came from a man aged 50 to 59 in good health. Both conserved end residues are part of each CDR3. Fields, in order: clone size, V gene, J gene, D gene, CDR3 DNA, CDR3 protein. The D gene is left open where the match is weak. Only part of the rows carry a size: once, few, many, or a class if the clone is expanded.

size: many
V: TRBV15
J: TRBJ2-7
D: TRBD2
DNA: TGTGCCACCAGCAGAGATCTAGCGGAGAGTTCCTACGAGCAGTACTTC
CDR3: CATSRDLAESSYEQYF

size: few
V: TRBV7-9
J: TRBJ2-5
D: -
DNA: TGTGCCAGCAGCTTAAGCGGCAGCTCGTCGGAGACCCAGTACTTC
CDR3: CASSLSGSSSETQYF

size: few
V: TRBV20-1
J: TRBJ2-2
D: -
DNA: TGCAGTGCCCTAGATACCGGGGAGCTGTTTTTT
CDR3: CSALDTGELFF

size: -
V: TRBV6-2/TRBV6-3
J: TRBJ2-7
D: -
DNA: TGTGCCAGCAGTTACGCGAGGCACGAGCAGTACTTC
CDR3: CASSYARHEQYF

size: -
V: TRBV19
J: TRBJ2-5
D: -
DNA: TGTGCCAGTAGGGACCCCGGGCTAGAGACCCAGTACTTC
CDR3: CASRDPGLETQYF

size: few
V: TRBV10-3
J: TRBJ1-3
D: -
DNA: TGTGCCATCAGTGGCGGCTCTGGAAACACCATATATTTT
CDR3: CAISGGSGNTIYF

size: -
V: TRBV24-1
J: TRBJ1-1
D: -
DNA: TGTGCCACCAGTGATTCTGGGTACTCTGAAGCTTTCTTT
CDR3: CATSDSGYSEAFF

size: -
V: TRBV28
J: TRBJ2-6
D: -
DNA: TGTGCCAGCAGTTTGAGGCGGTCCTCTGGGGCCAACGTCCTGACTTTC
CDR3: CASSLRRSSGANVLTF

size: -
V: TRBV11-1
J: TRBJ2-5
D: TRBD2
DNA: TGTGCCAGCAGCAATGCCGCAAGCGGGGGGGATCCGTGGCAAGAGACCCAGTACTTC
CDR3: CASSNAASGGDPWQETQYF

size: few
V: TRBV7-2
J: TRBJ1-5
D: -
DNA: TGTGCCAGCAGCTTAGTTCGCAATCAGCCCCAGCATTTT
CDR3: CASSLVRNQPQHF

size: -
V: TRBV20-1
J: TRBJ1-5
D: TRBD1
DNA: TGCAGTGCTCAGACAGGGATCGGCAATCAGCCCCAGCATTTT
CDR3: CSAQTGIGNQPQHF

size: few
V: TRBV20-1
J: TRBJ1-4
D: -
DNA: TGCAGTGCTCGACCGAGGGAGGGAAGAGTGGGGGAAAAACTGTTTTTT
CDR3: CSARPREGRVGEKLFF

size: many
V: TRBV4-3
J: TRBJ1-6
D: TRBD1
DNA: TGCGCCAGCAGCCAAGAGATGGACAGGAATTCACCCCTCCACTTT
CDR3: CASSQEMDRNSPLHF

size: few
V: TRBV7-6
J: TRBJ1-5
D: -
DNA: TGTGCCAGCAGCTTAAAAGGGATGAAGCCCCAGCATTTT
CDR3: CASSLKGMKPQHF

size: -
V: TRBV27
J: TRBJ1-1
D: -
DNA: TGTGCCAGCAGTTCGTACCGGGCCCTGGGGGGCACTGAAGCTTTCTTT
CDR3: CASSSYRALGGTEAFF

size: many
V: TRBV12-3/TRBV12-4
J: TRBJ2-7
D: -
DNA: TGTGCCAGCAGCATGCGAGGAGGATTCGAGCAGTACTTC
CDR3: CASSMRGGFEQYF

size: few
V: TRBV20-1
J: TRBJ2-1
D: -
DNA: TGCAGTGCTAGAGTAGTAAGGGCTCGTTCCTACAATGAGCAGTTCTTC
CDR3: CSARVVRARSYNEQFF

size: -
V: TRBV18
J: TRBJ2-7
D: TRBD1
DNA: TGTGCCAGCTCACCCTGGACAGGGGGTTTCCACGAGCAGTACTTC
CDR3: CASSPWTGGFHEQYF

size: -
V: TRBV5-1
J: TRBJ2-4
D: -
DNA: TGCGCCAGCAGCTTGACCACCTACCCGGAAGACATTCAGTACTTC
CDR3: CASSLTTYPEDIQYF

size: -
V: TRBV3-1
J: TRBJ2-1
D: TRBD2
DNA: TGTGCCAGCAGCCAAGATCATCGGGGGAGGGGACCCCTCTCCTACAATGAGCAGTTCTTC
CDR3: CASSQDHRGRGPLSYNEQFF

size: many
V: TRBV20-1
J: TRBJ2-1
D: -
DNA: TGCAGTGCCAAAATGAGGGTCACCTACAATGAGCAGTTCTTC
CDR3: CSAKMRVTYNEQFF

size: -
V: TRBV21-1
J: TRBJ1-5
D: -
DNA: TGTGCCAGCACCAATTGGGACAATCCATTTCAAAATAGCAATCAGCCCCAGCATTTT
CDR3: CASTNWDNPFQNSNQPQHF

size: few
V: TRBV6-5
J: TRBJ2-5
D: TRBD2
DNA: TGTGCCAGCAGTTACAGGCAGGGGTGGACTAGCGGGGCGACGGAGACCCAGTACTTC
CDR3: CASSYRQGWTSGATETQYF

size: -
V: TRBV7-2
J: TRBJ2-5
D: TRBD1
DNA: TGTGCCAGCAGCTCAGCTTTCTTGCAGGGGGCGGAGACCCAGTACTTC
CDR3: CASSSAFLQGAETQYF

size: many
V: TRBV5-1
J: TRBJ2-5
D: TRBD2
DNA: TGCGCCAGCAGCTTGAAGGGACTAGCGGGTTTCTACCAAGAGACCCAGTACTTC
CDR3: CASSLKGLAGFYQETQYF

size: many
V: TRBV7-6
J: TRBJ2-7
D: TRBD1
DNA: TGTGCCAGCAGCTTAGAGCCCCAGAGACAGGGTAGATACGAGCAGTACTTC
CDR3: CASSLEPQRQGRYEQYF

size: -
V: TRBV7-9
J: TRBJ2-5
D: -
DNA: TGTGCCAGCAGCTTAGTCACAGGGCATGAGACCCAGTACTTC
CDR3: CASSLVTGHETQYF

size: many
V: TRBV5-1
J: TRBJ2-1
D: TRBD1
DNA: TGCGCCAGCAGCCTACCATCGACAGGGGGCGTTCGAAATGAGCAGTTCTTC
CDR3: CASSLPSTGGVRNEQFF

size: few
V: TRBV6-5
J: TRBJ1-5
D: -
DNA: TGTGCCAGCAGTTACTCATTTCGGCAGCCCCAGCATTTT
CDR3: CASSYSFRQPQHF

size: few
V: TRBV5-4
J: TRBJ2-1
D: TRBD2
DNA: TGTGCCAGCAGCCCGGGACTAGCGGTCGATGAGCAGTTCTTC
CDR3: CASSPGLAVDEQFF

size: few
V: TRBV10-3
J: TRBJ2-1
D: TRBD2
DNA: TGTGCCATCAGTGAGTCGTTAGCGGGGGGCCCCTACAATGAGCAGTTCTTC
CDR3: CAISESLAGGPYNEQFF

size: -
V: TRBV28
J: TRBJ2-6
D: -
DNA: TGTGCCAGCAGTGGTTGGGAGCCCCCCTCTGGGGCCAACGTCCTGACTTTC
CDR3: CASSGWEPPSGANVLTF

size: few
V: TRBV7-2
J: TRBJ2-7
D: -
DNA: TGTGCCAGCAGCCCCTGGGACGACGCGGCCTACGAGCAGTACTTC
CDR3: CASSPWDDAAYEQYF

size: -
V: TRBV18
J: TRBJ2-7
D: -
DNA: TGTGCCAGCTCACCGTCACAGAACTCCTACGAGCAGTACTTC
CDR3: CASSPSQNSYEQYF

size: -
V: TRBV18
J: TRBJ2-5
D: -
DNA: TGTGCCAGCTCACCATACGGAGAGACCCAGTACTTC
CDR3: CASSPYGETQYF

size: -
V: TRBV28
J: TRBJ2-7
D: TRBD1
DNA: TGTGCCAGCAGTTCAGCCGGGACAGGGGGCTCCTACGAGCAGTACTTC
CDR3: CASSSAGTGGSYEQYF

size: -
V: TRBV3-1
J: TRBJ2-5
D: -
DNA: TGTGCCAGCAGCCAACGGGGGACGTGGGATGAGACCCAGTACTTC
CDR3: CASSQRGTWDETQYF

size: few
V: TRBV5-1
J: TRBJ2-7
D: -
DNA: TGCGCCAGCAGCTCTTCCTCGGGATTCTCCTACGAGCAGTACTTC
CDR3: CASSSSSGFSYEQYF

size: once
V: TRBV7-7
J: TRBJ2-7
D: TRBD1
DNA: TGTGCCAGCAGCTTAGCCCCGACAGGGCGACGTCCCCAGCACTCCTACGAGCAGTACTTC
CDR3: CASSLAPTGRRPQHSYEQYF

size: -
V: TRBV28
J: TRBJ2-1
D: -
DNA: TGTGCCAGCAGTTTCACAAATCCCTTAGGGCATGAGCAGTTCTTC
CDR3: CASSFTNPLGHEQFF

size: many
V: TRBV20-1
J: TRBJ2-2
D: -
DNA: TGCAGTGCTAGCGGGACACAGAACACCGGGGAGCTGTTTTTT
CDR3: CSASGTQNTGELFF

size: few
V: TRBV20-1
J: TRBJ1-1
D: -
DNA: TGCAGTGCTAGAGATAGGAGGGGCCCTTACACTGAAGCTTTCTTT
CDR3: CSARDRRGPYTEAFF